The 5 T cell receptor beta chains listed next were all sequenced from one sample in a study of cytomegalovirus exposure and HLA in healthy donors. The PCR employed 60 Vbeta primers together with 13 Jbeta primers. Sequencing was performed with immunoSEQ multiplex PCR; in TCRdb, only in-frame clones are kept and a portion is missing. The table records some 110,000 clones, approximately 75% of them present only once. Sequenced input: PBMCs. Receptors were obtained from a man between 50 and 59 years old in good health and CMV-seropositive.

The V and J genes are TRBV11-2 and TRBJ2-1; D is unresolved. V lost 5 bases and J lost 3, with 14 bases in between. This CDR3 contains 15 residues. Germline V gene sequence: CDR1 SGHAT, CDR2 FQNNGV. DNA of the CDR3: TGTGCCAGCAGCCTCGGATCCGAGGACTACAATGAGCAGTTCTTC. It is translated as CASSLGSEDYNEQFF.

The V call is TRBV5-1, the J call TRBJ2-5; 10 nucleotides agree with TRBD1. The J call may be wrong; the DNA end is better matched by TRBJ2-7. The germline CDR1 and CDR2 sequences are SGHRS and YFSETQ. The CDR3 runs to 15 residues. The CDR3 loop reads CASSPARDRGDEQYF. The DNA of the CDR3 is TGCGCCAGCAGCCCAGCTAGGGACAGGGGCGACGAGCAGTACTTC.

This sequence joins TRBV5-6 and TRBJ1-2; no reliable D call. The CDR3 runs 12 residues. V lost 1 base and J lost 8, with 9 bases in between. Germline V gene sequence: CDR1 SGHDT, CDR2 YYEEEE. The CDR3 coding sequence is TGTGCCAGCAGCTTGTACGGAGGGGGCTACACCTTC. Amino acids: CASSLYGGGYTF. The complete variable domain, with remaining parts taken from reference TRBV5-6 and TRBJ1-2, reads DAGVTQSPTHLIKTRGQQVTLRCSPKSGHDTVSWYQQALGQGPQFIFQYYEEEERQRGNFPDRFSGHQFPNYSSELNVNALLLGDSALYLCASSLYGGGYTFGSGTRLTVV.

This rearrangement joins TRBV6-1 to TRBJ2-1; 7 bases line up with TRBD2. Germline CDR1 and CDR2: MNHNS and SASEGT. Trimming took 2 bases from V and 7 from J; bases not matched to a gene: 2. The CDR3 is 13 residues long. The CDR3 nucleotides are TGTGCCAGCAGTGAAAAGGGAGGGAATGAGCAGTTCTTC. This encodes CASSEKGGNEQFF.

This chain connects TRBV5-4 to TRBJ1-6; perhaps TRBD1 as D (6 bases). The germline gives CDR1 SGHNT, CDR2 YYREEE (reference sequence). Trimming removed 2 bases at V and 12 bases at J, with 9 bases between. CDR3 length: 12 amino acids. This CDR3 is CASSLQGLPLHF. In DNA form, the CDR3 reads TGTGCCAGCAGCTTACAGGGCCTACCCCTCCACTTT.